A selection of T cell receptor beta chains follows, all from one sample in a study of CD8 T cells in Susac syndrome. TCRdb passed the immunoSEQ multiplex PCR reads through MiXCR, listing each CDR3 protein once. The sample holds about 190,000 distinct CDR3 sequences; over 90% are singletons and the top ten take approximately 0.16%. Sequenced sample: CD8+ T cells from PBMCs. The receptors here all came from a human donor with Susac syndrome. CDR3s include the opening cysteine and the closing phenylalanine or tryptophan. Each record gives: V gene, clone size, D gene, J gene, CDR3 DNA, CDR3 protein. A D gene is named only where the DNA matches it firmly. Rows give clone size only sometimes, using once, few, many, or a class for an expanded clone.

v_gene: TRBV20-1
abundance: .
d_gene: .
j_gene: TRBJ2-7
CDR3nt: TGCAGTGCTACTCCTGACAGGACCCCCTACGAGCAGTACTTC
CDR3aa: CSATPDRTPYEQYF

v_gene: TRBV4-2
abundance: .
d_gene: TRBD2
j_gene: TRBJ2-5
CDR3nt: TGTGCCAGCAGCCACCCCGGGACTAGCGGGAGGCGGGTGGAGACCCAGTACTTC
CDR3aa: CASSHPGTSGRRVETQYF

v_gene: TRBV7-9
abundance: .
d_gene: TRBD2
j_gene: TRBJ2-3
CDR3nt: TGTGCCAGCAGCTTAGGAGCCGGACTAGCTCGGAATACGCAGTATTTT
CDR3aa: CASSLGAGLARNTQYF

v_gene: TRBV13
abundance: .
d_gene: TRBD2
j_gene: TRBJ2-1
CDR3nt: TGTGCCAGCAGCTTGGCGGGACTAGCGGGAGGTCATGAGCAGTTCTTC
CDR3aa: CASSLAGLAGGHEQFF

v_gene: TRBV14
abundance: once
d_gene: .
j_gene: TRBJ2-7
CDR3nt: TGTGCCAGCAGCCACTGGACAGACTACGAGCAGTACTTC
CDR3aa: CASSHWTDYEQYF

v_gene: TRBV20-1
abundance: .
d_gene: TRBD1
j_gene: TRBJ2-7
CDR3nt: TGCAGTGCTCACGGGACAGCCTACGAGCAGTACTTC
CDR3aa: CSAHGTAYEQYF

v_gene: TRBV4-2
abundance: .
d_gene: .
j_gene: TRBJ2-7
CDR3nt: TGTGCCAGCAGCCAAGTGGGGGAGTCCTACGAGCAGTACTTC
CDR3aa: CASSQVGESYEQYF

v_gene: TRBV7-9
abundance: once
d_gene: TRBD1
j_gene: TRBJ2-5
CDR3nt: TGTGCCAGCAGCCCCGGGACAGGGGAGGGGGAGACCCAGTACTTC
CDR3aa: CASSPGTGEGETQYF

v_gene: TRBV14
abundance: .
d_gene: .
j_gene: TRBJ1-2
CDR3nt: TGTGCCAGCAGCCAACTCATAAACAGCCGGGGCTACACCTTC
CDR3aa: CASSQLINSRGYTF

v_gene: TRBV20-1
abundance: .
d_gene: TRBD1
j_gene: TRBJ2-7
CDR3nt: TGCAGTGCTAAGGGACAGGCCTACGAGCAGTACTTC
CDR3aa: CSAKGQAYEQYF

v_gene: TRBV12-3/TRBV12-4
abundance: .
d_gene: .
j_gene: TRBJ1-5
CDR3nt: TGTGCCACAGGACAGTTTAGCAATCAGCCCCAGCATTTT
CDR3aa: CATGQFSNQPQHF

v_gene: TRBV13
abundance: .
d_gene: TRBD2
j_gene: TRBJ2-3
CDR3nt: TGTGCCAGCAGCTTAGCTAGCGGGGGGGCCAGAGATACGCAGTATTTT
CDR3aa: CASSLASGGARDTQYF

v_gene: TRBV24-1
abundance: once
d_gene: .
j_gene: TRBJ2-2
CDR3nt: TGTGCCACCAGTGATTCTGATACCGGGGCTCTGGCCGGGGAGCTGTTTTTT
CDR3aa: CATSDSDTGALAGELFF

v_gene: TRBV4-1
abundance: once
d_gene: .
j_gene: TRBJ2-2
CDR3nt: TGCGCCAGCAGCCAAGATATAGGGCTAGTCGACACCGGGGAGCTGTTTTTT
CDR3aa: CASSQDIGLVDTGELFF

v_gene: TRBV20-1
abundance: once
d_gene: .
j_gene: TRBJ1-4
CDR3nt: TGCAGTGCCTTTGGTAGCTTCAATGAAAAACTGTTTTTT
CDR3aa: CSAFGSFNEKLFF